A single T cell receptor (beta chain) is shown here with its context. Its antigen is undetermined. The data were taken from a study of T-cell memory formation after mild COVID-19. Study information: The TCR clusters were mostly specific to one donor. Study-wide findings and caveats: Researchers found some responding clones in pre-infection memory, a sign that cross-reactive memory joined. Day 15 to 85 contracting clones showed balanced CD4/CD8; later expanders leaned CD4+.

From 5'RACE with constant-segment primers came TCR alpha and TCR beta cDNA libraries that carried sample barcodes and UMIs. From the 5' RACE reads, TCRdb called clonotypes with MiXCR, one entry per CDR3 protein. Of some 450,000 distinct CDR3 sequences in the sample, 18% were seen once. The specimen was PBMCs or a T cell subset sorted from them (not recorded which). The sequence was collected from a man between 18 and 35 years old who had mild COVID-19 (a few samples of this study predate the infection). Cell type and time point are not known.

CDR3 coding DNA: TGTGCCAGCAGCCCCGGGGTAGCCGGTACGCAGTATTTT. Translated, it gives CASSPGVAGTQYF. The rearrangement joins TRBV7-9 to TRBJ2-3, with D tentatively TRBD2 (5 bases). CDR1 and CDR2 (germline): SEHNR, FQNEAQ (reference sequence). This CDR3 is built from 13 residues. V gave up 5 bases and J gave up 8 bases, with 14 bases separating them.